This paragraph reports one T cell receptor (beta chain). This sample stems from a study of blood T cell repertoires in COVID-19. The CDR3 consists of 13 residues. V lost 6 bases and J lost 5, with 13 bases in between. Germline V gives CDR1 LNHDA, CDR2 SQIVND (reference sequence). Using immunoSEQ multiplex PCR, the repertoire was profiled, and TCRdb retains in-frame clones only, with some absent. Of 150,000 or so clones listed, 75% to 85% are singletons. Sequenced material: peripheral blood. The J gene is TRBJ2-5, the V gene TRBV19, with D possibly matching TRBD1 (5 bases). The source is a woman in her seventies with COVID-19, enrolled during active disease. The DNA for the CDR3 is TGTGCCAGTAGCCCCAGGGCCGGGGAGACCCAGTACTTC. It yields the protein CASSPRAGETQYF.